A selection of T cell receptor beta chains follows, all from one sample in a study of blood T cell repertoires in COVID-19. The repertoire was sequenced with immunoSEQ multiplex PCR; TCRdb's copy has only in-frame clones and lacks some. Of approximately 130,000 clones in the sample, 83% were seen once. Source material: PBMCs or T cells enriched from blood (not recorded which). Receptor source: a man aged 25 to 45 who had recovered from COVID-19. Both conserved end residues are part of each CDR3. A D gene is named only where the DNA matches it firmly. Size values are once, few and many counts, or a class for expanded clones, and some rows have none.

j_call: TRBJ2-3; v_call: TRBV3-1/TRBV3-2; d_call: TRBD1; clone_size: once; cdr3_aa: CASSPRTGSATDTQYF; cdr3_nt: TGTGCCAGCAGCCCGCGGACAGGGAGTGCGACAGATACGCAGTATTTT
j_call: TRBJ2-7; v_call: TRBV15; d_call: TRBD1; clone_size: -; cdr3_aa: CATSRDSPDRRFSYEQYF; cdr3_nt: TGTGCCACCAGCAGAGACAGCCCGGACAGGAGGTTTTCCTACGAGCAGTACTTC
j_call: TRBJ2-7; v_call: TRBV5-6; d_call: -; clone_size: -; cdr3_aa: CASSLVRTSYEQYF; cdr3_nt: TGTGCCAGCAGCTTGGTGCGGACTTCCTACGAGCAGTACTTC
j_call: TRBJ2-2; v_call: TRBV19; d_call: TRBD2; clone_size: -; cdr3_aa: CASSSRAGATGELFF; cdr3_nt: TGTGCCAGTAGTTCACGAGCGGGAGCGACCGGGGAGCTGTTTTTT
j_call: TRBJ1-1; v_call: TRBV11-1; d_call: -; clone_size: -; cdr3_aa: CASSLFRQAEAFF; cdr3_nt: TGTGCCAGCAGCTTATTTCGGCAGGCAGAAGCTTTCTTT
j_call: TRBJ2-2; v_call: TRBV19; d_call: -; clone_size: -; cdr3_aa: CASSFRNTGELFF; cdr3_nt: TGTGCCAGTAGTTTCAGGAACACCGGGGAGCTGTTTTTT
j_call: TRBJ2-2; v_call: TRBV25-1; d_call: TRBD1; clone_size: few; cdr3_aa: CASSGGQGGGGELFF; cdr3_nt: TGTGCCAGCAGTGGCGGACAGGGTGGTGGCGGGGAGCTGTTTTTT
j_call: TRBJ1-5; v_call: TRBV19; d_call: TRBD1; clone_size: -; cdr3_aa: CASIRTPGGGNQPQHF; cdr3_nt: TGTGCCAGTATTCGGACCCCAGGGGGCGGCAATCAGCCCCAGCATTTT
j_call: TRBJ2-3; v_call: TRBV7-9; d_call: TRBD1; clone_size: -; cdr3_aa: CASSSTDRILDTQYF; cdr3_nt: TGTGCCAGCAGCTCGACGGACAGGATCTTGGATACGCAGTATTTT
j_call: TRBJ1-1; v_call: TRBV12-5; d_call: -; clone_size: once; cdr3_aa: CASGLVTVSNTEAFF; cdr3_nt: TGTGCTAGTGGTTTGGTAACGGTTTCGAACACTGAAGCTTTCTTT
j_call: TRBJ2-2; v_call: TRBV7-9; d_call: -; clone_size: -; cdr3_aa: CASSLKRRIASTGELFF; cdr3_nt: TGTGCCAGCAGCTTAAAGCGAAGGATTGCGAGCACCGGGGAGCTGTTTTTT